The next 2 T cell receptor beta chains were all read from a single sample in a study of T cell responses to AZD1222 COVID-19 vaccine. Libraries were prepared by immunoSEQ multiplex PCR; TCRdb keeps only in-frame clonotypes and omits some of them. The table lists around 88,000 clones, 85% to 90% of them singletons. The material sequenced was peripheral blood, taken on day 0 of MenACWY control vaccination. The receptors here all came from an adult in good health.

CDR3 sequence reads: CASSSRDTKKYTF. As DNA, the CDR3 is TGTGCCAGCAGTTCCCGGGACACCAAAAAGTACACCTTC. The rearrangement joins TRBV6-5 to TRBJ1-2, with TRBD1 as a possible D gene (6 bases). Germline lookup yields CDR1 MNHEY and CDR2 SVGAGI. The CDR3 extends over 13 amino acids. The ends were cut back, 4 bases at V and 11 bases at J, with 17 bases in the middle.

CDR3 bases: TGTGCCAGCAGCTTAAGGCCCCACGGGGCCAATTCACCCCTCCACTTT. It encodes CASSLRPHGANSPLHF. J is TRBJ1-6 and V is TRBV7-3; TRBD1 might be the D (5 bases). V was shortened by 1 base and J by 7 bases, with 14 bases between the two germline ends. There are 16 residues in the CDR3. CDR1 is SGHTA, CDR2 FQGTGA, per germline.